This TCR beta chain emerged from a study of blood T cell repertoires in COVID-19. Cohort placement rested on clinical history that participants reported themselves. Generated by immunoSEQ multiplex PCR, the TCRdb table keeps only in-frame clones and is missing some. This sample has around 230,000 clones, with roughly 87% found just once. V dropped 6 bases and J dropped 3 bases, with 9 bases sitting between them. The CDR3 runs to 13 residues. CDR1 and CDR2 from the germline V gene are MDHEN and SYDVKM. The V call is TRBV28, the J call TRBJ2-1; a possible D gene is TRBD2 (5 bases). Sequenced: PBMCs or T cells enriched from blood (not recorded which). The receptor's source is a man aged 18 to 29 with acute COVID-19. The CDR3 sequence is CASSSDYYNEQFF. CDR3 sequence (DNA): TGTGCCAGCAGCTCCGACTACTACAATGAGCAGTTCTTC.